Listed below are T cell receptor beta chains from one sample, sequenced in a study of spatial heterogeneity in lung cancer. MiXCR, applied by TCRdb to the 5' RACE reads, yields one record per CDR3 protein. This sample has fewer than 20,000 distinct CDR3 sequences, with more than 6.5% found just once. The source was lung tumor tissue, collected at surgery. Receptor source: a female donor with early-stage non-small cell lung cancer. Both conserved end residues are part of each CDR3.

V gene: TRBV4-1
CDR3 protein: CASSPVERVNTGELFF

V gene: TRBV7-2
CDR3 protein: CASSPGGVPDTQYF

V gene: TRBV11-2
CDR3 protein: CASSLLRTASYEQYF

V gene: TRBV28
CDR3 protein: CASSSVIPYRKEQYF

V gene: TRBV5-8
CDR3 protein: CASSLGQGGAGELFF

V gene: TRBV6-2/TRBV6-3
CDR3 protein: CASSGLGYSPLHF

V gene: TRBV4-2
CDR3 protein: CASSHVREAGNTIYF

V gene: TRBV7-2
CDR3 protein: CASSERVSGYGYTF

V gene: TRBV6-2/TRBV6-3
CDR3 protein: CASSTGQGGGTQYF

V gene: TRBV28
CDR3 protein: CASSLIQALTEAFF

V gene: TRBV2
CDR3 protein: CASSRQWPLNTEAFF

V gene: TRBV29-1
CDR3 protein: CSVGKRGRESKNIQYF

V gene: TRBV7-2
CDR3 protein: CASSLWNGPGETQYF

V gene: TRBV20-1
CDR3 protein: CSARRWNEQFF

V gene: TRBV4-2
CDR3 protein: CASSRAGTGTNEKLFF

V gene: TRBV6-1
CDR3 protein: CASSAGVNTEAFF

V gene: TRBV6-2/TRBV6-3
CDR3 protein: CASSRPKDRSLLHF

V gene: TRBV7-2
CDR3 protein: CASSPVAGVPNEQFF

V gene: TRBV5-6
CDR3 protein: CASSARLAGGLETQYF

V gene: TRBV12-3/TRBV12-4
CDR3 protein: CASSPRRGEEAFF

V gene: TRBV6-2/TRBV6-3
CDR3 protein: CASSYRQTTYEQYF

V gene: TRBV2
CDR3 protein: CASSDGRSTDTQYF

V gene: TRBV7-2
CDR3 protein: CASSYGTGKGNTIYF

V gene: TRBV5-1
CDR3 protein: CASSLAIGQGAKEQFF

V gene: TRBV29-1
CDR3 protein: CSVGGANEKLFF

V gene: TRBV3-1
CDR3 protein: CASSQDQGAGGNTIYF

V gene: TRBV28
CDR3 protein: CASSSPSQGLSGANVLTF

V gene: TRBV24-1
CDR3 protein: CATSDAGDRAGAFF

V gene: TRBV30
CDR3 protein: CAWSVPGVGYEQYF

V gene: TRBV3-1
CDR3 protein: CASSQGQGEDTQYF

V gene: TRBV6-6
CDR3 protein: CASSQSQGRVNEKLFF

V gene: TRBV28
CDR3 protein: CASSLRPGGQYEQYF

V gene: TRBV7-9
CDR3 protein: CASSRGLAGEETQYF

V gene: TRBV30
CDR3 protein: CACNRNINSPLHF

V gene: TRBV27
CDR3 protein: CASRPTGFLAEAFF

V gene: TRBV5-1
CDR3 protein: CASSIGTSGGSETQYF

V gene: TRBV12-3/TRBV12-4
CDR3 protein: CASNPTGPGTGELFF

V gene: TRBV7-6
CDR3 protein: CASSLAASGGSTDTQYF

V gene: TRBV29-1
CDR3 protein: CSVDPGSTDTQYF

V gene: TRBV7-9
CDR3 protein: CASSSTGENSPLHF

V gene: TRBV7-3
CDR3 protein: CASSISGGLQETQYF

V gene: TRBV5-4
CDR3 protein: CASSLERGQETQYF

V gene: TRBV2
CDR3 protein: CASSEVDSTDTQYF

V gene: TRBV11-3
CDR3 protein: CASSSGGTTGELFF

V gene: TRBV7-2
CDR3 protein: CASSQNRRTPQETQYF

V gene: TRBV2
CDR3 protein: CASSDALETQYF

V gene: TRBV28
CDR3 protein: CASSPPRDRQRHTQYF

V gene: TRBV7-9
CDR3 protein: CASSSTASPLQYF

V gene: TRBV29-1
CDR3 protein: CSVSGQSYEQYF